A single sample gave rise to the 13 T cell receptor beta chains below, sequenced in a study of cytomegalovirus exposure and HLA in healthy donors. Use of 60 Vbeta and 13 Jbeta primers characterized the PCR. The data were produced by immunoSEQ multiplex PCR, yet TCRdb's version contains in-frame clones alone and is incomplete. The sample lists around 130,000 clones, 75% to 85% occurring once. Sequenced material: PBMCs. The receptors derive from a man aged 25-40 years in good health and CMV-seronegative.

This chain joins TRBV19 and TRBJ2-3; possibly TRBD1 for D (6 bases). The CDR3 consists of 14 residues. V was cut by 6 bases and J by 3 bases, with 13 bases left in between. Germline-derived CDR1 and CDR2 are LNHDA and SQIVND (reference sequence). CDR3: CASSDQRGTDTQYF. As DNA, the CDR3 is TGTGCCAGTAGCGATCAGAGGGGGACAGATACGCAGTATTTT.

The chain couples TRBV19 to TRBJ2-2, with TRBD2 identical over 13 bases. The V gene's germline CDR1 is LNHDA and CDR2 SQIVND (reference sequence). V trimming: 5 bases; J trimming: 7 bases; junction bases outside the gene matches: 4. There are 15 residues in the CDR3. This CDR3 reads CASSWTSGSGGELFF. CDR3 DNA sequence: TGTGCCAGTAGTTGGACTAGCGGGAGCGGCGGGGAGCTGTTTTTT.

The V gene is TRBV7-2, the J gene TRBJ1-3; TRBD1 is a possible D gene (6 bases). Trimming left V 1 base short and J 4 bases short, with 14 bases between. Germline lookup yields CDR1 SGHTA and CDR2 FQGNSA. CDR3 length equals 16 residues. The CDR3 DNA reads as TGTGCCAGCAGCTTAGTCGGACAGAATCGAGGAAACACCATATATTTT. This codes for CASSLVGQNRGNTIYF.

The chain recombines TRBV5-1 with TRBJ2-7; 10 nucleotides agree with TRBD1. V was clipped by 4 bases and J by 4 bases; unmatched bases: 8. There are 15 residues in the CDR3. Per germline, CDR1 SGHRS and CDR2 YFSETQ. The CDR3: CASSTLRDRGYEQYF. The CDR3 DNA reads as TGCGCCAGCAGCACCCTCCGGGACAGGGGATACGAGCAGTACTTC. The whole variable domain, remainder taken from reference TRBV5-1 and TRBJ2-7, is KAGVTQTPRYLIKTRGQQVTLSCSPISGHRSVSWYQQTPGQGLQFLFEYFSETQRNKGNFPGRFSGRQFSNSRSEMNVSTLELGDSALYLCASSTLRDRGYEQYFGPGTRLTVT.

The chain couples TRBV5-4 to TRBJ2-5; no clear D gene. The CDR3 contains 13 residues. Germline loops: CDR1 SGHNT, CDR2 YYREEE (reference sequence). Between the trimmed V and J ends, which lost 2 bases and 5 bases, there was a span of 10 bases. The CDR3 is CASSLVGWETQYF. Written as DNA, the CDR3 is TGTGCCAGCAGCTTAGTCGGGTGGGAGACCCAGTACTTC.

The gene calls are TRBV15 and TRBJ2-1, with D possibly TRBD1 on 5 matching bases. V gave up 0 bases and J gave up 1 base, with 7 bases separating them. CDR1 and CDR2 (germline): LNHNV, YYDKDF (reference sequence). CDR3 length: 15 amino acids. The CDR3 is CATSREDTSYNEQFF. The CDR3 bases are TGTGCCACCAGCAGAGAGGACACTTCCTACAATGAGCAGTTCTTC.

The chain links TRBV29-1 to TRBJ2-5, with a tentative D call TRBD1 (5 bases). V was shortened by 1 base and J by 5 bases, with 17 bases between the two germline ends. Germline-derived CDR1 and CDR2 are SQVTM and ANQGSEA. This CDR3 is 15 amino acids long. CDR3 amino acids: CSVEGADGRVETQYF. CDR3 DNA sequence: TGCAGCGTTGAAGGGGCGGACGGCAGGGTTGAGACCCAGTACTTC.

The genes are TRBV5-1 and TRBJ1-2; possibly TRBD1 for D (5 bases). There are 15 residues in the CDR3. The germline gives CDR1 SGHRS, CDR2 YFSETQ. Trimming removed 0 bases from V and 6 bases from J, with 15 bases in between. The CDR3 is CASSLEARDLDGYTF. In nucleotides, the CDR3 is TGCGCCAGCAGCTTGGAAGCCAGGGATTTGGATGGCTACACCTTC.

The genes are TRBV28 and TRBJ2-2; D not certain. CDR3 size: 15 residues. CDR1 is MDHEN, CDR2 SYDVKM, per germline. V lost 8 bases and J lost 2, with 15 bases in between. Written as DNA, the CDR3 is TGTGCCAGCCGTAGAATGGGCCCTAACACCGGGGAGCTGTTTTTT. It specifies CASRRMGPNTGELFF.

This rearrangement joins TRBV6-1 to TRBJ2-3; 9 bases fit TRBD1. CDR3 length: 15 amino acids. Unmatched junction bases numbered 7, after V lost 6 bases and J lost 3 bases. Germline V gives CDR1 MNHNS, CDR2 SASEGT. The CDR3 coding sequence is TGTGCCAGCAGGTCCGGGACAGGGAGAACAGATACGCAGTATTTT. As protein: CASRSGTGRTDTQYF.

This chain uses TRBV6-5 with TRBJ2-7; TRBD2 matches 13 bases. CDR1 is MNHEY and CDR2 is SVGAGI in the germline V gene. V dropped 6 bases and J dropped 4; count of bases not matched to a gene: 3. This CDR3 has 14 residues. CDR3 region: CASRRTSGSYEQYF. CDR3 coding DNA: TGTGCCAGCAGGAGGACTAGCGGGAGTTACGAGCAGTACTTC.

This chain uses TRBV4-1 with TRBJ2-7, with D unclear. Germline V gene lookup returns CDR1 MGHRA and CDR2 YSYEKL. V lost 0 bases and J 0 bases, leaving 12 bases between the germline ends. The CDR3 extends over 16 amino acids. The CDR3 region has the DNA TGCGCCAGCAGCCAAGATGCCCTAGGAGACTCCTACGAGCAGTACTTC. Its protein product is CASSQDALGDSYEQYF.

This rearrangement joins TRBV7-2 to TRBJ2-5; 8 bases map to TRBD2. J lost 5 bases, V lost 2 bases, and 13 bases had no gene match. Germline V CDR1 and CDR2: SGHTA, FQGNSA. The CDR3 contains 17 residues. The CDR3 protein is CASSLFLLAEGGETQYF. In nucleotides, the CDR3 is TGTGCCAGCAGCTTATTCCTACTAGCGGAGGGCGGGGAGACCCAGTACTTC.